A single sample gave rise to the 20 T cell receptor beta chains below, sequenced in a study of beta chain features in type 1 diabetes. Overall study findings and caveats: TCRB CDR3s from Type 1 diabetes patients were moderately but significantly shorter in all four CD4+ subsets.

For these receptors, no antigen is known. The study reverse transcribed the entire isolated RNA, so it sequenced expressed TCRB transcripts. Sequenced by immunoSEQ multiplex PCR; TCRdb stores in-frame clones only, minus some. The sample lists 100,000 to 150,000 clones; 7.5% to 9.5% were seen once. Sequencing was done on a sample of central memory CD4+ T cells from blood. The receptor source for this set is a young man with type 1 diabetes.

About this clone: The junction departs from germline at one end; a sequencing error may be responsible. The rearrangement links TRBV7-2 to TRBJ1-1; D may be TRBD1 (5 bases). Germline values: CDR1 SGHTA, CDR2 FQGNSA. The CDR3 loop spans 14 amino acids. CDR3 in amino acids: CASRFDSGSTEAFF. DNA for the CDR3: TGTGCCAGCCGCTTCGACAGTGGATCCACTGAAGCTTTCTTT.

This clone was seen a handful of times. The rearrangement joins TRBV5-6 to TRBJ2-5; D is perhaps TRBD2 (7 bases). In germline, CDR1 is SGHDT, CDR2 YYEEEE. The ends were cut back, 0 bases at V and 4 bases at J, with 13 bases in the middle. CDR3 length: 15 amino acids. The CDR3 DNA is TGTGCCAGCAGCTTGGCCCTGCGGGGGCGAGAGACCCAGTACTTC. Translated: CASSLALRGRETQYF.

This chain uses TRBV6-5 with TRBJ1-1; D is uncertain. With 6 bases removed from V and 2 bases from J, the gap between germline ends came to 13 bases. Germline V gives CDR1 MNHEY, CDR2 SVGAGI. This CDR3 is built from 14 residues. This chain's CDR3 is CASRTRTRNTEAFF. In DNA form, the CDR3 reads TGTGCCAGCAGGACGAGGACTCGCAACACTGAAGCTTTCTTT.

V and J are TRBV10-3 and TRBJ1-2; D possibly corresponds to TRBD1 (5 bases). The CDR3 loop spans 14 amino acids. V gave up 7 bases and J gave up 2 bases, with 14 bases separating them. Per germline, CDR1 ENHRY and CDR2 SYGVKD. In nucleotides, the CDR3 is TGTGCCATCAATAAAGACAGAGACAACTATGGCTACACCTTC. Amino acids: CAINKDRDNYGYTF.

This chain links TRBV6-5 with TRBJ1-1; D ambiguous. From germline, CDR1 is MNHEY and CDR2 SVGAGI. The CDR3 is 12 residues long. V lost 10 bases to trimming and J lost 5 bases, with 14 bases between them. CDR3 loop: CATVKERTEAFF. CDR3 nucleotides: TGTGCCACCGTCAAGGAGAGGACTGAAGCTTTCTTT.

The J gene is TRBJ2-7, the V gene TRBV11-2; no reliable D call. This CDR3 has 14 residues. CDR1 is SGHAT and CDR2 is FQNNGV in the germline V gene. V dropped 1 base and J dropped 5 bases, with 12 bases sitting between them. CDR3 residues: CASSLVRSPHEQYF. The CDR3 DNA sequence: TGTGCCAGCAGCTTAGTCAGGTCCCCCCACGAGCAGTACTTC.

A few counts support this clone. The chain joins TRBV5-1 to TRBJ2-2, with D maybe TRBD1 (6 bases). Germline V lookup: CDR1 SGHRS, CDR2 YFSETQ. The CDR3 spans 15 residues. Trimming cost V 3 bases and J 7 bases, with 16 bases left between them. The CDR3 DNA is TGCGCCAGCAGCTCGAACTCAGGGGAACACGGGGAGCTGTTTTTT. Translation: CASSSNSGEHGELFF.

At least ten counts were recorded for this clone. The genes are TRBV4-3 and TRBJ2-2; no firm D call. Deletions cut 0 bases from V and 9 bases from J, with 8 bases between. CDR1 LGHNA and CDR2 YSLEER come from the germline V gene. This CDR3 contains 13 residues. The CDR3 DNA reads as TGCGCCAGCAGCCAAGATCTAGACCGGGAGCTGTTTTTT. Translation: CASSQDLDRELFF.

This chain connects TRBV2 to TRBJ1-6; D uncertain. Per germline, CDR1 SNHLY and CDR2 FYNNEI. Trimming shortened V by 6 bases and J by 10 bases, and 16 bases separated the two germline ends. The length of the CDR3 is 14 residues. CDR3 loop: CASRRTEGGSPLHF. The CDR3 bases are TGTGCCAGCAGGCGGACGGAGGGAGGATCACCCCTCCACTTT.

The sample holds a few counts of this clone. CDR3 sequence: CASSLGVALGPETQYF. The CDR3 bases are TGTGCCAGCAGCTTAGGTGTCGCCCTGGGCCCGGAGACCCAGTACTTC. V gene TRBV7-2 combines with J gene TRBJ2-5; the D is unclear. Germline values: CDR1 SGHTA, CDR2 FQGNSA. This CDR3 has 16 amino acids. V was trimmed by 1 base and J by 5 bases, leaving 17 bases between them.

This clone occurred a few times. The rearrangement joins TRBV19 to TRBJ2-7; TRBD1 matches 7 bases. The CDR3 length is 15 residues. Germline loops: CDR1 LNHDA, CDR2 SQIVND (reference sequence). J lost 2 bases, V lost 4 bases, and 8 bases had no gene match. This CDR3 is CASSTPAGTAYEQYF. CDR3 nucleotides: TGTGCCAGTAGTACCCCCGCCGGGACAGCCTACGAGCAGTACTTC.

This chain links TRBV29-1 with TRBJ1-1, with TRBD1 as a possible D gene (5 bases). This CDR3 has 15 residues. Trimming pared 5 bases from V and 7 bases from J, leaving 23 bases between. CDR1 is SQVTM and CDR2 is ANQGSEA in the germline V gene. CDR3 sequence: CSVSWGTGPGIEAFF. CDR3 bases: TGCAGCGTTTCATGGGGGACTGGGCCTGGTATTGAAGCTTTCTTT.

The sample holds a few counts of this clone. V and J are TRBV5-1 and TRBJ2-1, with TRBD1 as a possible D gene (6 bases). CDR1 is SGHRS, CDR2 YFSETQ, per germline. The ends were cut back, 0 bases at V and 10 bases at J, with 11 bases in the middle. The CDR3 spans 13 residues. The CDR3 protein is CASSLAQGGEQFF. CDR3 coding DNA: TGCGCCAGCAGCTTGGCACAGGGCGGAGAGCAGTTCTTC.

This sequence joins TRBV9 and TRBJ2-5; 9 bases match TRBD2. The length of the CDR3 is 15 residues. Looked up from germline, CDR1 is SGDLS and CDR2 is YYNGEE. V shed 3 bases and J 5 bases; nucleotides not matched to a gene: 8. CDR3 residues: CASSATSGYWETQYF. The CDR3 region has the DNA TGTGCCAGCAGCGCCACTAGCGGGTACTGGGAGACCCAGTACTTC.

This clone was seen a handful of times. Compared with germline, one end of the junction differs, possibly owing to a read error. The chain links TRBV6-5 to TRBJ2-2; TRBD1 might be the D (5 bases). The CDR3 contains 13 residues. Looked up from germline, CDR1 is MNHEY and CDR2 is SVGAGI. Written as DNA, the CDR3 is TGTGCCAGCATTTACACAGGCACCGGGGAGCTGTTTTTT. Translated, it gives CASIYTGTGELFF.

The gene calls are TRBV5-1 and TRBJ2-2; possible D gene TRBD1, 6 bases. The CDR3 has 16 residues. The V and J ends lost 1 base and 6 bases respectively, with 16 bases between them. Germline CDR1 reads SGHRS; CDR2 reads YFSETQ. For the CDR3, the DNA is TGCGCCAGCAGCTTGACAGGGACGATCGGCGCCGGGGAGCTGTTTTTT. Protein: CASSLTGTIGAGELFF.

The chain combines TRBV7-2 with TRBJ1-4; maybe TRBD1 (6 bases). Germline lookup yields CDR1 SGHTA and CDR2 FQGNSA. The V end lost 2 bases, the J end lost 2 bases, and 9 bases lay between the germline ends. The CDR3 totals 15 residues. The CDR3 DNA is TGTGCCAGCAGCTTATGGGGGCGTACTAATGAAAAACTGTTTTTT. Its protein is CASSLWGRTNEKLFF.

Here the CDR3 DNA reads TGTGCCAGCTCCATACCCTACTTATCCTACGAGCAGTACTTC. As protein: CASSIPYLSYEQYF. The chain recombines TRBV28 with TRBJ2-7, with D unresolved. Between the trimmed V and J ends, which lost 8 bases and 1 base, there was a span of 15 bases. This CDR3 is built from 14 residues. Germline V lookup: CDR1 MDHEN, CDR2 SYDVKM.

In this sample, this clone turned up many times. Other DNA variants within this sample encode the same CDR3. The chain couples TRBV9 to TRBJ2-5, with a weak D call TRBD2 (6 bases). This CDR3 has 14 residues. Germline lookup yields CDR1 SGDLS and CDR2 YYNGEE. Between the trimmed V and J ends, which lost 0 bases and 4 bases, there was a span of 10 bases. The chain's CDR3 is CASSVGQAGETQYF. The CDR3 coding sequence is TGTGCCAGCAGCGTAGGACAAGCGGGAGAGACCCAGTACTTC.

The chain recombines TRBV7-2 with TRBJ2-3, with D perhaps matching TRBD2 (6 bases). V lost 4 bases and J 1 base, leaving 9 bases between the germline ends. Germline V lookup: CDR1 SGHTA, CDR2 FQGNSA. This CDR3 is 14 amino acids long. CDR3 nucleotides: TGTGCCAGCAGCTGGGACTGGGGCACAGATACGCAGTATTTT. Translation: CASSWDWGTDTQYF.